The 20 T cell receptor beta chains presented below share a single source sample, sequenced in a study of blood T cells in healthy people across ages. The use of a sample-barcoded 5' primer and a J-beta primer mix characterized a second PCR of 7 to 11 cycles. TCRdb itself ran the 5' RACE reads through MiXCR, one entry per CDR3 protein. This sample has over a million distinct CDR3 sequences; 45% occur once, and the top ten carry over 15%. Source material: blood. These receptors all stem from an older woman in good health.

This clonotype was seen ten or more times. The chain uses TRBV2 and TRBJ2-7; a possible D gene is TRBD1 (6 bases). This CDR3 spans 14 amino acids. Germline V CDR1 and CDR2: SNHLY, FYNNEI. The ends were cut back, 0 bases at V and 3 bases at J, with 9 bases in the middle. CDR3 sequence (DNA): TGTGCCAGCAGTGAAGCTCTAGGGGGCTACGAGCAGTACTTC. Its protein is CASSEALGGYEQYF.

Here the CDR3 DNA reads TGTGCCACCAGTGATTTTAAAGGACTAGCGGGGGTCTTGTACGAGCAGTACTTC. Translation: CATSDFKGLAGVLYEQYF. This sequence joins TRBV24-1 and TRBJ2-7; 13 bases match TRBD2. V shed 1 base and J 4 bases; nucleotides not matched to a gene: 9. This CDR3 is built from 18 residues. CDR1 and CDR2 from the germline V gene are KGHDR and SFDVKD.

V usage is TRBV28 and J usage is TRBJ2-5; D is uncertain. The V end lost 5 bases, the J end lost 4 bases, and 11 bases lay between the germline ends. Germline V lookup: CDR1 MDHEN, CDR2 SYDVKM. The CDR3 consists of 13 residues. For the CDR3, the DNA is TGTGCCAGCAGTGTTAGTCGCTTAGAGACCCAGTACTTC. Its protein product is CASSVSRLETQYF.

The V call is TRBV20-1, the J call TRBJ2-1; D ambiguous. Trimming shortened V by 4 bases and J by 5 bases, and 12 bases separated the two germline ends. The CDR3 covers 13 residues. Germline V gene lookup returns CDR1 DFQATT and CDR2 SNEGSKA (reference sequence). The DNA of the CDR3 is TGCAGTGCTACCGCCATGTTGGACAATGAGCAGTTCTTC. Residues: CSATAMLDNEQFF.

V gene TRBV29-1 combines with J gene TRBJ2-7; D gene unclear. The CDR3 is made up of 12 amino acids. V gave up 6 bases and J gave up 1 base, with 10 bases separating them. Germline V CDR1 and CDR2: SQVTM, ANQGSEA. CDR3 nucleotides: TGCAGCGTCCGGACGTGGTCCTACGAGCAGTACTTC. Its protein is CSVRTWSYEQYF.

Worth noting for this clonotype: Mismatch with germline at one junction end may stem from a read error. The chain employs TRBV27 and TRBJ2-7, with 7 bases aligning to TRBD1. The J call is uncertain, as TRBJ2-4 better fits the DNA end. In germline, CDR1 is MNHEY, CDR2 SMNVEV (reference sequence). This CDR3 is built from 16 residues. CDR3 DNA sequence: TGTGCCTGCAGGGGGACAGCCATTCTAGCCAAAAACATTCAGTACTTC. Translation gives CACRGTAILAKNIQYF.

The table lists this clonotype with a few counts. The genes are TRBV12-3 or TRBV12-4 and TRBJ2-7, with TRBD2 matching over 10 bases. J was trimmed by 4 bases and V by 6 bases; bases with no gene match: 3. The CDR3 is 13 residues long. In nucleotides, the CDR3 is TGTGCCAGCAGATCTAGCGGGAGATACGAGCAGTACTTC. Translation: CASRSSGRYEQYF.

V and J are TRBV6-1 and TRBJ2-4, with D possibly being TRBD2 (6 bases). In germline, CDR1 is MNHNS, CDR2 SASEGT. Trimming took off 2 bases at V and 3 bases at J, with 14 bases between the two ends. This CDR3 region has 16 residues. CDR3 amino acids: CASSERTGVGKNIQYF. In DNA, the CDR3 is TGTGCCAGCAGTGAAAGGACGGGAGTGGGCAAAAACATTCAGTACTTC.

The rearrangement uses TRBV3-1 and TRBJ2-1; 11 bases fit TRBD2. Germline V gene lookup returns CDR1 LGHDT and CDR2 YNNKEL (reference sequence). There are 18 residues in the CDR3. The junction had 10 bases not matched to a gene; V was cut back by 3 bases and J by 3 bases. The chain's CDR3 is CASSQPLAGVRGYNEQFF. The CDR3, as DNA: TGTGCCAGCAGCCAGCCACTAGCGGGAGTCAGGGGCTACAATGAGCAGTTCTTC.

This chain connects TRBV28 to TRBJ2-7, with 7 bases that match TRBD1. V lost 4 bases and J lost 5; bases outside the gene matches: 11. Germline values: CDR1 MDHEN, CDR2 SYDVKM. This CDR3 has 15 amino acids. The CDR3 DNA reads as TGTGCCAGCAGTTCCACAGGGGCCTTGCGGCACGAGCAGTACTTC. This codes for CASSSTGALRHEQYF.

This clonotype was counted a few times. CDR3 in amino acids: CASSLGVAGGPIPDTQYF. The CDR3 bases are TGCGCCAGCAGCTTGGGGGTCGCGGGAGGGCCGATTCCGGACACGCAGTATTTT. This chain connects TRBV5-1 to TRBJ2-3; 9 bases line up with TRBD2. The V gene end was trimmed by 0 bases and the J gene end by 9 bases; junction bases not matched to a gene: 17. Germline V gene sequence: CDR1 SGHRS, CDR2 YFSETQ. The CDR3 totals 18 residues.

The chain joins TRBV20-1 to TRBJ2-1; TRBD2 agrees at 7 bases. The CDR3 sequence is 14 residues long. CDR1 and CDR2 from the germline V gene are DFQATT and SNEGSKA (reference sequence). Trimming removed 4 bases from V and 8 bases from J; junction bases left unmatched: 11. The CDR3 region is CSANVLAALDEQFF. The DNA for the CDR3 is TGCAGTGCTAACGTTCTAGCGGCTTTGGATGAGCAGTTCTTC.

The chain couples TRBV3-1 to TRBJ1-5, with D possibly being TRBD1 (5 bases). There are 16 residues in the CDR3. Germline loops: CDR1 LGHDT, CDR2 YNNKEL (reference sequence). Deletions cut 2 bases from V and 7 bases from J, with 18 bases between. This CDR3 reads CASSQSPTVYGQPQHF. The DNA of the CDR3 is TGTGCCAGCAGCCAAAGTCCGACAGTTTATGGGCAGCCCCAGCATTTT.

In this sample, this clonotype turned up a few times. V and J are TRBV6-6 and TRBJ2-1; 10 bases agree with TRBD1. V gave up 2 bases and J gave up 8 bases; unmatched junction bases: 6. The germline CDR1 and CDR2 sequences are MNHNY and SVGAGI (reference sequence). The length of the CDR3 is 15 residues. CDR3 amino acids: CASSYLKGTGDEQFF. The DNA of the CDR3 is TGTGCCAGCAGTTACCTAAAAGGGACAGGGGATGAGCAGTTCTTC.

The chain links TRBV5-1 to TRBJ2-7; the D call may be TRBD1 or TRBD2 (5 bases each). Trimming removed 1 base from V and 5 bases from J, with 16 bases in between. This CDR3 is built from 15 residues. Germline CDR1 is SGHRS and CDR2 is YFSETQ. The CDR3 reads CASSLLAGARDEQYF. CDR3 nucleotide sequence: TGCGCCAGCAGCTTGTTAGCTGGGGCGAGGGACGAGCAGTACTTC.

The chain recombines TRBV7-9 with TRBJ1-4; 7 bases line up with TRBD1. Germline trimming cut 3 bases from V and 6 bases from J; bases unmatched to any gene: 7. The CDR3 runs to 15 residues. Looked up from germline, CDR1 is SEHNR and CDR2 is FQNEAQ (reference sequence). CDR3 protein: CASSFLDRVDEKLFF. DNA for the CDR3: TGTGCCAGCAGCTTCCTCGACAGGGTGGATGAAAAACTGTTTTTT.

This clonotype was observed a handful of times. V and J are TRBV10-3 and TRBJ2-7; a possible D gene is TRBD2 (6 bases). Deletions cut 8 bases from V and 2 bases from J, with 7 bases between. This CDR3 contains 11 residues. Germline V gene sequence: CDR1 ENHRY, CDR2 SYGVKD. CDR3 bases: TGTGCCATCGGGGGGACCTACGAGCAGTACTTC. Translation gives CAIGGTYEQYF.

This chain joins TRBV24-1 and TRBJ1-2, with D possibly matching TRBD1 (5 bases). The V end was cut by 4 bases, the J end by 6 bases, with 5 bases between. The CDR3 consists of 11 residues. CDR1 and CDR2 from the germline V gene are KGHDR and SFDVKD. CDR3 protein: CATSEGDGYTF. The CDR3 DNA sequence: TGTGCCACCAGTGAAGGGGATGGCTACACCTTC.

This clonotype occurred a few times. The genes are TRBV19 and TRBJ1-5; tentatively, D is TRBD1 (5 bases). The CDR3 spans 14 residues. Trimming cost V 6 bases and J 2 bases, with 11 bases left between them. Looked up from germline, CDR1 is LNHDA and CDR2 is SQIVND (reference sequence). This CDR3 reads CASSTGTGNQPQHF. CDR3 DNA: TGTGCCAGTAGCACCGGGACGGGCAATCAGCCCCAGCATTTT.

This clonotype has only a few counts. This chain connects TRBV5-1 to TRBJ2-7; D is uncertain. The V and J ends lost 0 bases and 5 bases respectively, with 15 bases between them. This CDR3 is 15 amino acids long. CDR1 and CDR2 from the germline V gene are SGHRS and YFSETQ. Here the CDR3 reads CASSLGTVHPNEQYF. Here the CDR3 DNA reads TGCGCCAGCAGCTTGGGAACCGTACATCCCAACGAGCAGTACTTC.